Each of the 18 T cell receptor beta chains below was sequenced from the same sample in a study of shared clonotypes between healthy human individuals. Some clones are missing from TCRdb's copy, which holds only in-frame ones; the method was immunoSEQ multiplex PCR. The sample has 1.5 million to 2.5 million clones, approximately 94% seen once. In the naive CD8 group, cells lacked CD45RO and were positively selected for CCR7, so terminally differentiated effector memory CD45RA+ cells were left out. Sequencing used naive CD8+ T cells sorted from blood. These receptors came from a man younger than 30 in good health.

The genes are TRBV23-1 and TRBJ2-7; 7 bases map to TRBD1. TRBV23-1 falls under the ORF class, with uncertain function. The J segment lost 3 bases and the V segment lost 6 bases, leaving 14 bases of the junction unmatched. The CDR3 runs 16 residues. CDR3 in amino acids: CASRLTQGSHFYEQYF. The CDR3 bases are TGCGCCAGCAGACTAACACAGGGGTCCCACTTCTACGAGCAGTACTTC.

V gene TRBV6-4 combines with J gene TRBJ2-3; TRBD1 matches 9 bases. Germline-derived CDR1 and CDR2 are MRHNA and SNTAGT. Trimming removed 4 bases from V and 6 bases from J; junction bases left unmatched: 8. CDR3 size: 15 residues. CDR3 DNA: TGTGCCAGCAGTGCTGCTGGGACAGGGTGGGATACGCAGTATTTT. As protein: CASSAAGTGWDTQYF.

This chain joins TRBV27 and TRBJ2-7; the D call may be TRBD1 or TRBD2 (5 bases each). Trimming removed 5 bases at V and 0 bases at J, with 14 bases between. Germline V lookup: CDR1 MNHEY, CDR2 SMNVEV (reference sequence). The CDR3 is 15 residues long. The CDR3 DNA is TGTGCCAGCAGTCACCGGGACCCCAGCTCCTACGAGCAGTACTTC. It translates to CASSHRDPSSYEQYF.

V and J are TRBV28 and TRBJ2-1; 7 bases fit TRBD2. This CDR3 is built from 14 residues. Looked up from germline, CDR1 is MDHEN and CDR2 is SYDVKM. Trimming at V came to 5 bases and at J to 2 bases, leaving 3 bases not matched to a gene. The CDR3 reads CASSGAGAYNEQFF. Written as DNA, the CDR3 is TGTGCCAGCAGTGGTGCGGGGGCCTACAATGAGCAGTTCTTC.

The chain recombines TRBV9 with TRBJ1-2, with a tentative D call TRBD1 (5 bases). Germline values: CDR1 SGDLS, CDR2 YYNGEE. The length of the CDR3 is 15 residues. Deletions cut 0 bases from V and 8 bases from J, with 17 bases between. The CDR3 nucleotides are TGTGCCAGCAGCGTAGGTTCCCCGACAGAACACGGCTACACCTTC. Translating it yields CASSVGSPTEHGYTF.

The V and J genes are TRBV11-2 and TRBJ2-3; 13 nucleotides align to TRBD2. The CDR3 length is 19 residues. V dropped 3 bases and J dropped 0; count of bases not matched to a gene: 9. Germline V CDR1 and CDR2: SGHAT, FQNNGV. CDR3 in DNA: TGTGCCAGCAGCTTGACCGGGACTAGCGGGGAGCTAAGCACAGATACGCAGTATTTT. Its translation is CASSLTGTSGELSTDTQYF.

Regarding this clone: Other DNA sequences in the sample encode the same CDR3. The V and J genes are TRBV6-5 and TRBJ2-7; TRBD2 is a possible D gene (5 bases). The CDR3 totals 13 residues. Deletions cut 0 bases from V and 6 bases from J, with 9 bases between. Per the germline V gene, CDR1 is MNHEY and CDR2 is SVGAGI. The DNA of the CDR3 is TGTGCCAGCAGTTACTCGAGGGTAGGCGAGCAGTACTTC. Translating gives CASSYSRVGEQYF.

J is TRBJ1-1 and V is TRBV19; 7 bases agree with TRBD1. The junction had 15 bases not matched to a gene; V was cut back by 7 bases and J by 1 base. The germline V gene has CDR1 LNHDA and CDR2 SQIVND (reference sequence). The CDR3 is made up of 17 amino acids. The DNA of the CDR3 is TGTGCCAGTACCCCAAACCCATGGGGACAGCAGAACACTGAAGCTTTCTTT. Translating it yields CASTPNPWGQQNTEAFF.

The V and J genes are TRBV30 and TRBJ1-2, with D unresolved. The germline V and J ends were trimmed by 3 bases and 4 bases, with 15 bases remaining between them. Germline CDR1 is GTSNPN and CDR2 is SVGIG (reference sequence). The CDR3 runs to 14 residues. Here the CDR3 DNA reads TGTGCCTGGAGCCACGGAAAGACGGTCTATGGCTACACCTTC. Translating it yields CAWSHGKTVYGYTF.

The CDR3 loop is CAWSDFYEQYF. As DNA, the CDR3 is TGTGCCTGGAGTGACTTCTACGAGCAGTACTTC. The chain links TRBV30 to TRBJ2-7; no clear D. There are 11 residues in the CDR3. Per germline, CDR1 GTSNPN and CDR2 SVGIG (reference sequence). Trimming stripped 1 base from V and 3 bases from J, with 4 bases between.

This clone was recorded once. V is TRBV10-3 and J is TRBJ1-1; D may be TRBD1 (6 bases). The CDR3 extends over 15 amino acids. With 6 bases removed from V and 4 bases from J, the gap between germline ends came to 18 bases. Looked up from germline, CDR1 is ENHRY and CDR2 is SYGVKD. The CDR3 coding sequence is TGTGCCATCAGCAGGGGAGGGAGAGTGGGCACTGAAGCTTTCTTT. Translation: CAISRGGRVGTEAFF.

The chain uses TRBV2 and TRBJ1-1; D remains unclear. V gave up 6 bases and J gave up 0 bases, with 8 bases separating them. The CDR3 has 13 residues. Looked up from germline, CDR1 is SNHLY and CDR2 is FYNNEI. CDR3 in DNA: TGTGCCAGCAGCGTCGTAGTGAACACTGAAGCTTTCTTT. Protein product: CASSVVVNTEAFF. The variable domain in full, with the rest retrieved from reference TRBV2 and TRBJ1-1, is EPEVTQTPSHQVTQMGQEVILRCVPISNHLYFYWYRQILGQKVEFLVSFYNNEISEKSEIFDDQFSVERPDGSNFTLKIRSTKLEDSAMYFCASSVVVNTEAFFGQGTRLTVV.

The CDR3 spells CASIPTGGLVGYTF. As DNA, the CDR3 is TGTGCCAGCATCCCGACAGGGGGCTTGGTTGGCTACACCTTC. V is TRBV2 and J is TRBJ1-2; 10 nucleotides align to TRBD1. The CDR3 contains 14 residues. Germline V gives CDR1 SNHLY, CDR2 FYNNEI. V was clipped by 7 bases and J by 7 bases; unmatched bases: 9.

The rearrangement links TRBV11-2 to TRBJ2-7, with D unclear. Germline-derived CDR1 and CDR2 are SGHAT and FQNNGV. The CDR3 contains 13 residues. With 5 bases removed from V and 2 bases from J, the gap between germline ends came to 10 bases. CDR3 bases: TGTGCCAGCAGCAGTAGGACGCCCTACGAGCAGTACTTC. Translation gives CASSSRTPYEQYF. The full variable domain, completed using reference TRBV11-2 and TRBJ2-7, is EAGVAQSPRYKIIEKRQSVAFWCNPISGHATLYWYQQILGQGPKLLIQFQNNGVVDDSQLPKDRFSAERLKGVDSTLKIQPAKLEDSAVYLCASSSRTPYEQYFGPGTRLTVT.

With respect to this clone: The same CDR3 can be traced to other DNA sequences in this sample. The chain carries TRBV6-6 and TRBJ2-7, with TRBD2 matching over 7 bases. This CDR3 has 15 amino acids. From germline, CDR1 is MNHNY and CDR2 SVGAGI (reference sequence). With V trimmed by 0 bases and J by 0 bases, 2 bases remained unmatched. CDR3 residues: CASSYSGGSSYEQYF. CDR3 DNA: TGTGCCAGCAGTTACTCGGGCGGGAGCTCCTACGAGCAGTACTTC.

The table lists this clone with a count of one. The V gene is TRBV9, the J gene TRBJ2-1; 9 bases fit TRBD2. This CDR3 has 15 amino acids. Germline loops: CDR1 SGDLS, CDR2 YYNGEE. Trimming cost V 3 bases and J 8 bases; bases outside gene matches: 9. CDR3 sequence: CASSGSSGSVYEQFF. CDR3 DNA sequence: TGTGCCAGCAGCGGCAGTAGCGGGAGTGTCTATGAGCAGTTCTTC.

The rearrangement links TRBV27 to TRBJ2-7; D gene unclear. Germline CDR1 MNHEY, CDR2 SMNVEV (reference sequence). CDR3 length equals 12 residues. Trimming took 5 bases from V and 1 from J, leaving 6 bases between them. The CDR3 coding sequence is TGTGCCAGCAGTAAGGATTCCTACGAGCAGTACTTC. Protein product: CASSKDSYEQYF.

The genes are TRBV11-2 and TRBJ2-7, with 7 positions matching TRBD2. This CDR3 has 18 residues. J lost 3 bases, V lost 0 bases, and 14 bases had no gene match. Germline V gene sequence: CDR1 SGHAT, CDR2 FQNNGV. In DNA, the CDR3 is TGTGCCAGCAGCTTAGAGGGGACTGAGTCCAGCGGGGTCTACGAGCAGTACTTC. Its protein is CASSLEGTESSGVYEQYF.